The T cell receptor beta chain described here comes from a study of CD8+ T cells in alopecia areata. This clone turned up a few times. No antigen is known for it. General study findings and limits: Affected scalp, especially in alopecia totalis/universalis, had a higher clonality than normal scalp did.

J was trimmed by 2 bases and V by 7 bases; bases with no gene match: 4. Per germline, CDR1 SQVTM and CDR2 ANQGSEA. The CDR3 covers 12 residues. cDNA serving as the sequencing template came from extracted, reverse transcribed RNA. Method: immunoSEQ multiplex PCR; TCRdb's copy keeps in-frame clones and lacks some. The repertoire consists of about 200,000 clones, with approximately 60% occurring once and the leading ten covering roughly 5.3%. The V and J genes are TRBV29-1 and TRBJ1-2; the match to TRBD1 covers 7 bases. The clonotype originates from a human donor in good health. Specimen: CD8+ T cells sorted from blood. CDR3 loop: CSAPTGNYGYTF. The CDR3, as DNA: TGCAGCGCTCCGACAGGGAACTATGGCTACACCTTC.